This T cell receptor beta chain appears in the sequencing data of a study of T-cell reconstitution after alpha-beta-depleted transplantation in children. V was pared by 5 bases and J by 4 bases, with 12 bases between. The CDR3 runs to 13 residues. Germline CDR1 and CDR2: KGHSH and LQKENI. Preparing the TCRbeta library involved the use of unique molecular identifiers. MiXCR, applied by TCRdb to the PCR reads, yields one record per CDR3 protein. The sample yields almost 500,000 distinct CDR3 sequences, about 12% seen once. The sample in question was PBMCs from the stem cell graft donor, obtained from the stem cell graft. The rearrangement joins TRBV18 to TRBJ2-7; D is tentatively TRBD1 or TRBD2 (6 bases each). This TCR was sampled from a human donor who donated a stem cell graft to a child with combined immunodeficiency. CDR3 protein: CASSGGLWYEQYF. Here the CDR3 DNA reads TGTGCCAGCTCAGGGGGGCTGTGGTACGAGCAGTACTTC.